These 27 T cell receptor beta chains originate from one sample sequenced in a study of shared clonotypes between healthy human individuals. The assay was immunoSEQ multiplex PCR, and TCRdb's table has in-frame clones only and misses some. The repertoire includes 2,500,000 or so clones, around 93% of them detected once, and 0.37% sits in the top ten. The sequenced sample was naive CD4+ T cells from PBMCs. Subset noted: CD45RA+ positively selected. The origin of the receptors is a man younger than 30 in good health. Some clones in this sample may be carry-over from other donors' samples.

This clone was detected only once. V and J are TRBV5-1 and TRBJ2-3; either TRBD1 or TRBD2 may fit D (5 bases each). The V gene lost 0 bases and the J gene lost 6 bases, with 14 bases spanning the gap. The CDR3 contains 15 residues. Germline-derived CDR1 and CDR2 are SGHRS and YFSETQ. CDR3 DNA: TGCGCCAGCAGCTTGGCCAGGGCTAGCAGGGATACGCAGTATTTT. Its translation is CASSLARASRDTQYF.

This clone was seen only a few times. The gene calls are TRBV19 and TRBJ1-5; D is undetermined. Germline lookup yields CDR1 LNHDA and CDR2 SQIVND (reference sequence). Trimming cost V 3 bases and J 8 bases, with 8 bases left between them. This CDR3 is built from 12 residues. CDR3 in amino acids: CASSITMEPQHF. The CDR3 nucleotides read TGTGCCAGTAGTATCACCATGGAGCCCCAGCATTTT. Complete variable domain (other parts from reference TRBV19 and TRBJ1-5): DGGITQSPKYLFRKEGQNVTLSCEQNLNHDAMYWYRQDPGQGLRLIYYSQIVNDFQKGDIAEGYSVSREKKESFPLTVTSAQKNPTAFYLCASSITMEPQHFGDGTRLSIL.

The CDR3 region is CASSYSRVGHNYGYTF. In DNA, the CDR3 is TGTGCCAGCAGTTACTCGCGAGTGGGCCATAACTATGGCTACACCTTC. The chain employs TRBV6-5 and TRBJ1-2; D is undetermined. CDR1 and CDR2 (germline): MNHEY, SVGAGI. With 0 bases removed from V and 1 base from J, the gap between germline ends came to 12 bases. This CDR3 has 16 amino acids.

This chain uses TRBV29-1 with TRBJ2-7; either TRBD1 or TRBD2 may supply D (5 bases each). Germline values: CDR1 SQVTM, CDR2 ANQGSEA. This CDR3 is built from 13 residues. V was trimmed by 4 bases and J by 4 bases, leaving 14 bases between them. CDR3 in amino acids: CSVAPGTRYEQYF. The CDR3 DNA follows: TGCAGCGTTGCCCCCGGGACGAGGTACGAGCAGTACTTC.

The CDR3 is CASSFGQTSDTQYF. The CDR3 DNA reads TGTGCCAGCAGCTTCGGACAGACTTCAGATACGCAGTATTTT. This chain joins TRBV5-6 and TRBJ2-3; possibly TRBD1 for D (6 bases). Trimming pared 2 bases from V and 4 bases from J, leaving 11 bases between. The CDR3 is 14 residues long. The V gene's germline CDR1 is SGHDT and CDR2 YYEEEE.

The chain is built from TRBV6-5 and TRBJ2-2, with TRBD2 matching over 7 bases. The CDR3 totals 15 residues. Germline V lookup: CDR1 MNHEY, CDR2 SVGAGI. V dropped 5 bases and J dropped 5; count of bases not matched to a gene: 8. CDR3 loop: CASSPRGGVTGELFF. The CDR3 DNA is TGTGCCAGCAGTCCCCGGGGAGGGGTTACCGGGGAGCTGTTTTTT.

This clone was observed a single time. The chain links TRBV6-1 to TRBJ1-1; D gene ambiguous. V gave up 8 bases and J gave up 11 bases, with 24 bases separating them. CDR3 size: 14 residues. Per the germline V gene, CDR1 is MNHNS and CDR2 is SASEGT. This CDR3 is CASQLAPRGSGAFF. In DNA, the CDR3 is TGTGCCAGCCAGTTGGCCCCCCGAGGATCTGGGGCTTTCTTT.

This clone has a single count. CDR3 sequence (DNA): TGTGCCAGCAGCGCGCGGGGTGGTGGAACTAATGAAAAACTGTTTTTT. Translation: CASSARGGGTNEKLFF. This rearrangement joins TRBV9 to TRBJ1-4; D gene ambiguous. The CDR3 consists of 16 residues. CDR1 and CDR2 (germline): SGDLS, YYNGEE. Trimming took off 3 bases at V and 1 base at J, with 13 bases between the two ends.

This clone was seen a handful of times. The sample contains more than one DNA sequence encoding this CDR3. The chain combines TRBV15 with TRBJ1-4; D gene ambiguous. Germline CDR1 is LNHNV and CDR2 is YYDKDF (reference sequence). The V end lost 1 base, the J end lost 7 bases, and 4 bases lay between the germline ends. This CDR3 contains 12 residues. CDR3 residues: CATSRGSEKLFF. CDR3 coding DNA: TGTGCCACCAGCAGAGGGTCTGAAAAACTGTTTTTT.

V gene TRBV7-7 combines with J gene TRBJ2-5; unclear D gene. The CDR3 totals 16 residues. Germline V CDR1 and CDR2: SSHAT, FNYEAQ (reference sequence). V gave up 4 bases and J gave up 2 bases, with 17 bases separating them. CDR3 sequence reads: CASSSPTGRKQETQYF. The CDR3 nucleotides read TGTGCCAGCAGCTCACCAACCGGACGGAAACAAGAGACCCAGTACTTC.

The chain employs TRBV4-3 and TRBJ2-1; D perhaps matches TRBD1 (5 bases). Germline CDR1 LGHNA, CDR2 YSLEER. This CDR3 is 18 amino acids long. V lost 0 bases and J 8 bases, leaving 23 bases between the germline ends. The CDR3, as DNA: TGCGCCAGCAGCCAAGAAGGGGCCGGATTTACCAAGAGCGATGAGCAGTTCTTC. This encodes CASSQEGAGFTKSDEQFF.

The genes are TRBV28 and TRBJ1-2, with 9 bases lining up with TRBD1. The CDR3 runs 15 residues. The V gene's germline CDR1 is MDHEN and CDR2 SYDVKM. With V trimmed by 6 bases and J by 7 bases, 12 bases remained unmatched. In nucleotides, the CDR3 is TGTGCCAGCAGCCTCCCGGGACAGGGCTATCCTGGCTACACCTTC. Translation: CASSLPGQGYPGYTF.

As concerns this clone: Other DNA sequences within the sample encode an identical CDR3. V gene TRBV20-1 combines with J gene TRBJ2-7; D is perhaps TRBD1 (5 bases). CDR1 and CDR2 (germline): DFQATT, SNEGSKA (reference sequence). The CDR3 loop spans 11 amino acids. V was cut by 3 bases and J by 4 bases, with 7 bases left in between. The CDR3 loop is CSASPGYEQYF. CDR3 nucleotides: TGCAGTGCTAGCCCAGGGTACGAGCAGTACTTC.

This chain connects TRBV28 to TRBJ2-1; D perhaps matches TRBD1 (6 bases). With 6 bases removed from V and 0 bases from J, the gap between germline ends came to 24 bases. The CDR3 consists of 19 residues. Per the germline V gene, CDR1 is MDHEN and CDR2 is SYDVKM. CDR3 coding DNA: TGTGCCAGCAGCCCTTCCGGACAGACCTGGGGGAGCTCCTACAATGAGCAGTTCTTC. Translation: CASSPSGQTWGSSYNEQFF.

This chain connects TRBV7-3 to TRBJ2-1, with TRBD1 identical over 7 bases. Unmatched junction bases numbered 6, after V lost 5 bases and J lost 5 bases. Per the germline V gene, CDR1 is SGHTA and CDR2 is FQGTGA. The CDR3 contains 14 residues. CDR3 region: CASSPTGINNEQFF. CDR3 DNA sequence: TGTGCCAGCAGCCCGACAGGGATCAACAATGAGCAGTTCTTC.

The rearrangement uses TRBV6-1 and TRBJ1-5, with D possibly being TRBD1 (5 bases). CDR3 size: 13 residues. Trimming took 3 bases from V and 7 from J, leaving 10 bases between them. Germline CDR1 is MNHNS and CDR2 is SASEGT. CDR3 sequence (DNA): TGTGCCAGCAGTGAGGGGGTTTTGCAGCCCCAGCATTTT. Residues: CASSEGVLQPQHF.

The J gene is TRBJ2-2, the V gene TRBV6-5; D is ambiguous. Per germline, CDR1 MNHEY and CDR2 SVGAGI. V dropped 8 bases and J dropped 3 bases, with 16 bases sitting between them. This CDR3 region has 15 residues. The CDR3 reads CASSWRRRDTGELFF. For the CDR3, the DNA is TGTGCCAGCTCATGGCGGAGAAGAGACACCGGGGAGCTGTTTTTT.

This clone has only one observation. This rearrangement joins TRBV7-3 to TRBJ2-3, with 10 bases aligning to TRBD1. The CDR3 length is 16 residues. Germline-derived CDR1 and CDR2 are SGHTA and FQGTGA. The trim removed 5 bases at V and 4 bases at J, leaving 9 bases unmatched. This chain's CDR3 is CASSPATGGAPDTQYF. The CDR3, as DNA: TGTGCCAGCAGCCCAGCGACAGGGGGCGCCCCAGATACGCAGTATTTT.

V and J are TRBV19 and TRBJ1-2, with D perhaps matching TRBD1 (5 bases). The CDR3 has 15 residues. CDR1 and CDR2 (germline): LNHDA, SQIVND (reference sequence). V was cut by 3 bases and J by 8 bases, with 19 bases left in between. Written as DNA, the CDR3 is TGTGCCAGTAGTATCTCCCCGGGCCCATGGGGCGGCTACACCTTC. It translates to CASSISPGPWGGYTF.

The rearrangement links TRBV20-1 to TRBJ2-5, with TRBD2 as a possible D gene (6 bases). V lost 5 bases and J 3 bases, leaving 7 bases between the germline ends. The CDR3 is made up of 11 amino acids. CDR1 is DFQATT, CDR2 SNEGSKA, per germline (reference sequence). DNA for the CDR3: TGCAGTGCTGCTAGCGAAGAGACCCAGTACTTC. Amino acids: CSAASEETQYF.

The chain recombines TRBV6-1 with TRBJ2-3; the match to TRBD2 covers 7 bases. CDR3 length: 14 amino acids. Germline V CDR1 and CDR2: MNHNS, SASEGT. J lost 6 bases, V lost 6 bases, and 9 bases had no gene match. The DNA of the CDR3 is TGTGCCAGCAGGAGGGTGGGAGGGAGTGATACGCAGTATTTT. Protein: CASRRVGGSDTQYF.

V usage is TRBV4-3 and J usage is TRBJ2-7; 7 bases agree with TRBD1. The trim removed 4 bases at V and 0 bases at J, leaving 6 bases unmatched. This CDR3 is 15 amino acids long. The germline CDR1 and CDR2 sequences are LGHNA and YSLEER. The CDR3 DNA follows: TGCGCCAGCAGCCTCCGGACAGGCATCTCCTACGAGCAGTACTTC. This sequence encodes CASSLRTGISYEQYF.

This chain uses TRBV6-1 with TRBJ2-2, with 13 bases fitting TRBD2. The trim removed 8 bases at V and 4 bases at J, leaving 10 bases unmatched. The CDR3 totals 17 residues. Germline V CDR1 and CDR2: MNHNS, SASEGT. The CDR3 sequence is CASGGTSGNWGTGELFF. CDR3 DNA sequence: TGTGCCAGCGGTGGGACTAGCGGGAATTGGGGCACCGGGGAGCTGTTTTTT.

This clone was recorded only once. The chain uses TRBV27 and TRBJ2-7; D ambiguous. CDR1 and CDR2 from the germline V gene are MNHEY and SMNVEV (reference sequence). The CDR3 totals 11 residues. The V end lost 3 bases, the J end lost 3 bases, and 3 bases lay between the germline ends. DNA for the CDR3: TGTGCCAGCAGTTTCCACTACGAGCAGTACTTC. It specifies CASSFHYEQYF.

The CDR3 is CASSLDGQGYEQYF. CDR3 coding DNA: TGCGCCAGCAGCTTGGATGGGCAGGGCTACGAGCAGTACTTC. The chain recombines TRBV5-1 with TRBJ2-7, with D perhaps matching TRBD1 (5 bases). V lost 0 bases, J lost 3 bases, and 10 bases lay in between. The germline V gene has CDR1 SGHRS and CDR2 YFSETQ. The CDR3 runs 14 residues.

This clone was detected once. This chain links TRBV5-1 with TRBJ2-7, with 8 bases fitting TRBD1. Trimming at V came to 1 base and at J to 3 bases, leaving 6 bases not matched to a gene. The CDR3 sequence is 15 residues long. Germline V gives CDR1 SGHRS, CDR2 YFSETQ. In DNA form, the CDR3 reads TGCGCCAGCAGCTTGCCCCAGGGGGCTAACTACGAGCAGTACTTC. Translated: CASSLPQGANYEQYF. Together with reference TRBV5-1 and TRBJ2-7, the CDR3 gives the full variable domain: KAGVTQTPRYLIKTRGQQVTLSCSPISGHRSVSWYQQTPGQGLQFLFEYFSETQRNKGNFPGRFSGRQFSNSRSEMNVSTLELGDSALYLCASSLPQGANYEQYFGPGTRLTVT.

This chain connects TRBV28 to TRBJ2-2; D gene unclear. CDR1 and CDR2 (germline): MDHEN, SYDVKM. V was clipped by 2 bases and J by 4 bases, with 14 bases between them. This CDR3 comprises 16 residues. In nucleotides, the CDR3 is TGTGCCAGCAGTTTAGTCTCCGGGTTGGGCACCGGGGAGCTGTTTTTT. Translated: CASSLVSGLGTGELFF. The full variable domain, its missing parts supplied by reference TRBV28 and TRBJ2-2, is DVKVTQSSRYLVKRTGEKVFLECVQDMDHENMFWYRQDPGLGLRLIYFSYDVKMKEKGDIPEGYSVSREKKERFSLILESASTNQTSMYLCASSLVSGLGTGELFFGEGSRLTVL.